The subject of this entry is one TCR beta chain. In the authors' workflow: It was from reference gene primer amplification that nucleated cell counts were estimated. Profiling relied on immunoSEQ multiplex PCR, and the TCRdb table lists in-frame clones only, not all of them. V, J and clone size derive from that table, while D and trimming were established from the DNA sequence. The sample lists 130,000 to 150,000 clones; about nine tenths were seen once. The record originates from a study of blood T cell repertoires in COVID-19. Study as a whole: Samples of COVID-19 (acute and convalescent) were obtained from the United States, Italy and Spain. Nucleic acid was either cDNA or gDNA, and it came from T cells, B-cell-depleted T cells, or PBMCs.

CDR3 size: 16 residues. Germline-derived CDR1 and CDR2 are SGDLS and YYNGEE. The ends lost 4 bases at V and 4 bases at J; junction bases unmatched: 13. This clonotype was obtained from a human donor in a cohort sampled during active COVID-19. The sequencing input was peripheral blood. The V call is TRBV9, the J call TRBJ2-5, with 7 bases identical to TRBD1. CDR3 region: CASSPGGKRARETQYF. CDR3 in DNA: TGTGCCAGCAGCCCAGGGGGAAAACGTGCGCGAGAGACCCAGTACTTC.